A selection of T cell receptor beta chains follows, all from one sample in a study of shared clonotypes between healthy human individuals. The protocol was immunoSEQ multiplex PCR, while the TCRdb copy is restricted to in-frame clones and leaves out a portion. The sample lists roughly 2,500,000 clones; 80% to 95% were seen once. Sequenced input: naive CD4+ T cells from PBMCs. The receptors derive from a young man in good health. Some clones in this sample may be carry-over from other donors' samples. The CDR3 runs from the conserved cysteine through the conserved F or W. Each record gives: clone size, V gene, J gene, D gene, CDR3 DNA, CDR3 protein. A D gene is named only where the DNA matches it firmly. Rows may omit the clone size; those that give it use once, few, many or a size class.

.	TRBV30	TRBJ2-2	.	TGTGCCTGGAGTGTAACAGTGAACACCGGGGAGCTGTTTTTT	CAWSVTVNTGELFF
once	TRBV28	TRBJ1-4	.	TGTGCCAGCAGGATTCCGCCCGCCTCAGGGGATGAAAAACTGTTTTTT	CASRIPPASGDEKLFF
.	TRBV27	TRBJ2-3	.	TGTGCCAGCAGTTTCCACGGTGGGGGGCGGTCCCCCGGGGTGCCGCAGTATTTT	CASSFHGGGRSPGVPQYF
.	TRBV7-6	TRBJ2-5	.	TGTGCCAGCAGCCTAGATCTCTACCCGACAGGCACCCAAGAGACCCAGTACTTC	CASSLDLYPTGTQETQYF
.	TRBV15	TRBJ1-1	.	TGTGCCACCAGCAGAGATCCCGGGGACCGAGTAACGAACACTGAAGCTTTCTTT	CATSRDPGDRVTNTEAFF
.	TRBV2	TRBJ2-3	.	TGTGCCAGCAGCCCCGTTCAGGGACGGACAGATACGCAGTATTTT	CASSPVQGRTDTQYF
.	TRBV5-5	TRBJ2-3	TRBD2	TGTGCCAGCAGCTTGGCGGGAGGGCTGACAGATACGCAGTATTTT	CASSLAGGLTDTQYF
.	TRBV27	TRBJ1-1	TRBD1	TGTGCCAGCAGTTCATGGGACAGAATGAACACTGAAGCTTTCTTT	CASSSWDRMNTEAFF
.	TRBV27	TRBJ2-1	.	TGTGCCAGCAGTTTCAGGGGAGACGGACCCAGCTCCTACAATGAGCAGTTCTTC	CASSFRGDGPSSYNEQFF
.	TRBV5-5	TRBJ2-7	.	TGTGCCAGCAGCGAGATCAGGACAGCTTCATACGAGCAGTACTTC	CASSEIRTASYEQYF
.	TRBV6-1	TRBJ1-1	.	TGTGCCAGCAGATTTACGGCGAACACTGAAGCTTTCTTT	CASRFTANTEAFF
.	TRBV7-2	TRBJ2-3	.	TGTGCCAGCAGCTTTAGAGCCCAAAGCACAGATACGCAGTATTTT	CASSFRAQSTDTQYF
.	TRBV7-8	TRBJ1-1	.	TGTGCCAGCAGCTTGACCCGGGATGGGGCTTTCTTT	CASSLTRDGAFF
.	TRBV27	TRBJ2-1	TRBD1	TGTGCCAGCAGTTCCACAAGCCGCAAGGGGGCGCTTTACAATGAGCAGTTCTTC	CASSSTSRKGALYNEQFF
.	TRBV7-2	TRBJ1-1	TRBD1	TGTGCCAGCAGCTTAGTTGGGACAGGGTGGAGTGAAGCTTTCTTT	CASSLVGTGWSEAFF
.	TRBV5-1	TRBJ1-1	TRBD1	TGCGCCAGCAGCTTATACCCAGGACAGGGGGCAGGGGAAGCTTTCTTT	CASSLYPGQGAGEAFF
.	TRBV14	TRBJ2-1	.	TGTGCCAGCAGCCAGATCCCCTGGAATGAGCAGTTCTTC	CASSQIPWNEQFF
.	TRBV7-9	TRBJ1-1	.	TGTGCCAGCAGCTTAGGGGCGAACACTGAAGCTTTCTTT	CASSLGANTEAFF
.	TRBV6-6	TRBJ1-4	.	TGTGCCAGCAGCGACCTAAGTGAAAAACTGTTTTTT	CASSDLSEKLFF
.	TRBV28	TRBJ2-2	.	TGTGCCAGCACTTCGGGGGCGCCCGGGTCCGGGGAGCTGTTTTTT	CASTSGAPGSGELFF
.	TRBV4-2	TRBJ2-7	.	TGTGCCAGCAGCCAAGATCCCCAGCGCGACGAGCAGTACTTC	CASSQDPQRDEQYF
.	TRBV5-5	TRBJ1-5	.	TGTGCCAGCAGCTTCACGGGGGGTGACCAGCCCCAGCATTTT	CASSFTGGDQPQHF